This entry concerns a single TCR beta chain. Its antigen is currently not known. There are no base qualities to consult, and no much larger clone falls within one base. The junction shows trimming of 6 bases on V and 14 bases on J, and the gene matches do not reach 20 bases of it. For CDR1 and CDR2, the germline V gene lists MNHNS and SASEGT. From the cysteine through the phenylalanine, the CDR3 covers 15 amino acids. Kept here is only the CDR3 DNA, which spans 45 bases and is read in frame from base 1. These data are taken from a study of tumor-infiltrating lymphocytes in oesophageal squamous cell carcinoma listed by TCRdb under 2016. Library preparation was by PCR. Instrument on record: Illumina HiSeq 2000. Through fastp at Q25 and MiXCR, TCRdb rebuilt clones from the public reads, retaining in-frame beta chains. Each CDR3 protein gets just one entry, which takes the most common genes and DNA from the rows behind it. In all, the sample holds about 23,000 distinct CDR3 sequences, and roughly 40% of those were seen once. 20% to 25% of the sample lies in the top ten.

The sequence derives from a male donor with esophageal squamous cell carcinoma. The chain uses TRBV6-1 and TRBJ2-3, with 7 middle bases fitting TRBD2. Source material: esophageal tumor tissue. The base sequence is TGTGCCAGCAGGCCTACTAGCGTAAACACCGGGGAGCTGTATTTT. It encodes CASRPTSVNTGELYF.